Shown below are 5 T cell receptor beta chains from a single sample sequenced in a study of blood T cell repertoires in COVID-19 (dated by TCRdb to the early 2020s). The protocol used for the library was the immunoSEQ multiplex PCR assay. TCRdb re-hosts the immuneACCESS table, in-frame sequences only. Its copies lack some clones; in the studies checked, an unresolved V gene accounts for under half of them, and the cause for the rest is not known. Recorded for this sample are fewer than 400,000 clones; about 87% of them occurred a single time. The ten largest clonotypes hold approximately 9.3% of the sample. Material for sequencing was PBMCs or T cells enriched from blood (not recorded which). These receptors were taken from a woman aged 45 to 65 who had recovered from COVID-19.

The J gene is TRBJ2-5, the V gene TRBV3-1 (or the pseudogene TRBV3-2), with 7 bases lining up with TRBD1. V lost 1 base to trimming and J lost 5 bases; unmatched junction nucleotides: 4. The germline V gene has CDR1 LGHDT and CDR2 YNNKEL (reference sequence). CDR3 length: 14 amino acids. The CDR3 protein is CASSQGQGLETQYF. For the CDR3, the DNA is TGTGCCAGCAGCCAAGGACAGGGCTTGGAGACCCAGTACTTC.

Here the CDR3 reads CSGGYDTEAFF. The DNA for the CDR3 is TGCAGCGGCGGTTACGACACTGAAGCTTTCTTT. V is TRBV29-1 and J is TRBJ1-1; D remains ambiguous. CDR1 is SQVTM, CDR2 ANQGSEA, per germline. The V end was cut by 7 bases, the J end by 3 bases, with 9 bases between. The CDR3 is made up of 11 amino acids.

This chain joins TRBV28 and TRBJ1-4; D remains ambiguous. Germline CDR1 MDHEN, CDR2 SYDVKM. This CDR3 has 14 amino acids. V was cut by 2 bases and J by 8 bases, with 12 bases left in between. The CDR3 bases are TGTGCCAGCAGTTTAGGAGGGTTGGGAGAAAAACTGTTTTTT. Translation: CASSLGGLGEKLFF.

CDR3 protein: CASSRQDGYTF. The CDR3 DNA sequence: TGTGCCAGCAGTCGACAGGATGGCTACACCTTC. The chain employs TRBV12-3 or TRBV12-4 and TRBJ1-2, with D tentatively TRBD1 (6 bases). The CDR3 contains 11 residues. With 5 bases removed from V and 6 bases from J, the gap between germline ends came to 7 bases.

The rearrangement uses TRBV15 and TRBJ1-2; 9 bases match TRBD1. After removal of 1 base from V and 8 bases from J, the junction contained 11 bases not matched to a gene. The CDR3 extends over 16 amino acids. CDR1 and CDR2 (germline): LNHNV, YYDKDF (reference sequence). CDR3 sequence (DNA): TGTGCCACCAGCAGAGCCCAAGGGACAGGGAAAGGAGGCTACACCTTC. This translates into CATSRAQGTGKGGYTF.